This T cell receptor (beta chain) came from a study of blood T cells in healthy people across ages. Trimming cost V 5 bases and J 1 base, with 18 bases left between them. Germline CDR1 is SGHTA and CDR2 is FQGNSA. The CDR3 covers 17 residues. Those donating, healthy Caucasian individuals from Russia, were aged roughly 6 to 100. Study outcomes and limitations: Diversity estimated from one million T cells was considered an underestimate.

The authors ran a second PCR of roughly 6 to 12 cycles using a sample-barcoded 5' primer and a J-beta primer mix. In TCRdb, the 5' RACE reads were re-called with MiXCR into one record per CDR3 protein. The repertoire holds approximately 1.5 million distinct CDR3 sequences, with 35% to 45% as singletons. On this clonotype itself: The antigen remains unidentified.

V is TRBV7-2 and J is TRBJ1-5; D is possibly TRBD1 (5 bases). The sample consisted of blood. The receptor comes from a woman aged 18-29 years in good health. The CDR3 DNA reads as TGTGCCAGCAGCCTTCCGACAGCGGTGAAGAGCAATCAGCCCCAGCATTTT. Translating gives CASSLPTAVKSNQPQHF.